A selection of T cell receptor beta chains follows, all from one sample in a study of cytomegalovirus exposure and HLA in healthy donors. Repertoires were generated with immunoSEQ multiplex PCR, while TCRdb's copy carries only in-frame clones and drops some. Of 65,000 or so clones in the sample, about 72% were seen once. Sample: PBMCs. These receptors all stem from a girl between 10 and 17 years old in good health and CMV-seropositive. The CDR3 runs from the conserved cysteine through the conserved F or W.

V: TRBV6-5; CDR3: CASSYKRANTEAFF
V: TRBV7-8; CDR3: CASSPRTGGNSPLHF
V: TRBV7-2; CDR3: CASSLERRVAFF
V: TRBV15; CDR3: CATSTGTGGLAFF
V: TRBV2; CDR3: CASSGTGASEAFF
V: TRBV5-1; CDR3: CASTGEGNTEAFF
V: TRBV10-3; CDR3: CAISEGEGGYTF
V: TRBV5-1; CDR3: CASSPLGGVDTQYF
V: TRBV5-1; CDR3: CASRTGGGNGELFF
V: TRBV28; CDR3: CASSPGVSYNEQFF
V: TRBV18; CDR3: CASSPRDRESNGYTF
V: TRBV7-9; CDR3: CASSLGRGYGYTF
V: TRBV27; CDR3: CASTGPNSYNEQFF
V: TRBV20-1; CDR3: CSATLSLNVYF
V: TRBV6-1; CDR3: CASSEPGVGNQPQHF
V: TRBV5-1; CDR3: CASSPLREWTGELFF
V: TRBV28; CDR3: CASSLSLAGVSEQFF
V: TRBV4-1; CDR3: CASSQVDGANYGYTF
V: TRBV2; CDR3: CASRSGGTYGEQYF
V: TRBV28; CDR3: CASSWGQAYNEQFF
V: TRBV4-1; CDR3: CASSQSYRENTEAFF
V: TRBV6-5; CDR3: CASSCCLAGYYEQYF
V: TRBV5-1; CDR3: CASSRRTSGGGNNEQFF
V: TRBV29-1; CDR3: CSVSDRAPYEQYF
V: TRBV20-1; CDR3: CSARFTDTQYF
V: TRBV5-1; CDR3: CASSTGLSASYEQYF
V: TRBV7-6; CDR3: CASSQQGWTEAFF
V: TRBV6-5; CDR3: CASSITGGTEQFF
V: TRBV30; CDR3: CAWSARGQPQHF
V: TRBV9; CDR3: CASSAGTGYYEQYF
V: TRBV2; CDR3: CASNLAGGWETQYF
V: TRBV5-4; CDR3: CASSLGDSNEQYF
V: TRBV29-1; CDR3: CSVDASGSKGTDTQYF
V: TRBV4-1; CDR3: CASSHPRQGAPQSSYNEQFF
V: TRBV6-1; CDR3: CASYRGYSEAFF
V: TRBV7-6; CDR3: CASSWRGSSNEQFF
V: TRBV28; CDR3: CASSFKQGGVRTEAFF
V: TRBV6-5; CDR3: CASSFRDSNSPLHF
V: TRBV5-4; CDR3: CASSFGGGGYTF
V: TRBV7-9; CDR3: CASSPTRTSTTNEQFF
V: TRBV30; CDR3: CAWSLSGVAGELFF
V: TRBV5-4; CDR3: CASSLEPGATGTEAFF
V: TRBV5-4; CDR3: CASSFGGRERGRETQYF
V: TRBV7-2; CDR3: CASSLQVSYNSPLHF
V: TRBV16; CDR3: CASSPSYEQYF